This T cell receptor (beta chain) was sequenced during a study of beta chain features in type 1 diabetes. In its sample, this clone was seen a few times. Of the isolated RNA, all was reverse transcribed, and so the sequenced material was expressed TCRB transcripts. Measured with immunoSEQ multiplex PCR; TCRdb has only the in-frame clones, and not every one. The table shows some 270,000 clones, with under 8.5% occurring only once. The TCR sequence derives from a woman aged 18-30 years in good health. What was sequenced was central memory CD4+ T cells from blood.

Here the CDR3 reads CASSEEGGLNQPQHF. In DNA, the CDR3 is TGTGCCAGCAGTGAGGAAGGGGGCCTCAATCAGCCCCAGCATTTT. This chain links TRBV2 with TRBJ1-5; 7 bases align to TRBD1. The V gene's germline CDR1 is SNHLY and CDR2 FYNNEI. The junction had 5 bases not matched to a gene; V was cut back by 3 bases and J by 3 bases. CDR3 size: 15 residues. Full variable domain (outside the CDR3, taken from reference TRBV2 and TRBJ1-5): EPEVTQTPSHQVTQMGQEVILRCVPISNHLYFYWYRQILGQKVEFLVSFYNNEISEKSEIFDDQFSVERPDGSNFTLKIRSTKLEDSAMYFCASSEEGGLNQPQHFGDGTRLSIL.